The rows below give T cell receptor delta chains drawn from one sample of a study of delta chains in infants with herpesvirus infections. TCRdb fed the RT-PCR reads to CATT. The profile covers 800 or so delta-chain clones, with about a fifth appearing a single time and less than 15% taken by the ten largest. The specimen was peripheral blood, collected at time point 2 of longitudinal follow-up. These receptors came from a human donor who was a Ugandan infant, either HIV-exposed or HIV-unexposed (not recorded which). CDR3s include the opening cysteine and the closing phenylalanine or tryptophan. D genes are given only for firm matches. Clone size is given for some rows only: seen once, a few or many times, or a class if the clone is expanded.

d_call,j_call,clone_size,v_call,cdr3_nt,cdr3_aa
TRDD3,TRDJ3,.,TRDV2,TGTGCCTGTGACACACTGGGGGATACGAGCTCCTGGGACACCCGACAGATGTTTTTC,CACDTLGDTSSWDTRQMFF
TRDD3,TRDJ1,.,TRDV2,TGTGCCTGTGAACTCCTGGGGGATACGGATGACGATAAACTCATCTTT,CACELLGDTDDDKLIF
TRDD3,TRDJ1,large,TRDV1,TGTGCTCTCGCGTTCCCTCCGGGGGATACCGATAAACTCATCTTT,CALAFPPGDTDKLIF
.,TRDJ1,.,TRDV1,TGTGCTCTTGGTCCTTACGCCTTCTCACCAGGGAAGTACGCCGATAAACTCATCTTT,CALGPYAFSPGKYADKLIF
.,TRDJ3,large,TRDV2,TGTGCCTGTGACTCGATACTGGATAGCTCCTGGGACACCCGACAGATGTTTTTC,CACDSILDSSWDTRQMFF
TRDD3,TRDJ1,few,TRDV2,TGTGCCTGTGACCCTTACTGGGGGATACGGATTGGGGCCGATAAACTCATCTTT,CACDPYWGIRIGADKLIF
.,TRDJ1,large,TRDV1,TGTGCTCTTGGGGAACTAAGTAAGGGACTCATCTTT,CALGELSKGLIF
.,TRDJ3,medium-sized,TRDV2,TGTGCCTGTGACACCGGTGGGGGCCGTGGGTCCTGGGACACCCGACAGATGTTTTTC,CACDTGGGRGSWDTRQMFF
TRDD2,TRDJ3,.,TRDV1,TGTGCTCTTGGGGAACCAGGGACTTCCTACGGGGATGGGGCTGCTAGCTCCTGGGACACCCGACAGATGTTTTTC,CALGEPGTSYGDGAASSWDTRQMFF
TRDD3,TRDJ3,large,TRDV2,TGTGCCTGTGACACCGTGGGGGACTTCTCCTGGGACACCCGACAGATGTTTTTC,CACDTVGDFSWDTRQMFF
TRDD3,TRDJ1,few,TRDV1,TGTGCTCTTGGGGAACTTTCCCCTGGGGGATGCCTCGATAAACTCATCTTT,CALGELSPGGCLDKLIF
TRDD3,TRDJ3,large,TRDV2,TGTGCCTGTGACACCGTACTGGGGGACAAGACCAGAACCTGGGACACCCGACAGATGTTTTTC,CACDTVLGDKTRTWDTRQMFF
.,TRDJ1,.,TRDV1,TGTGCTCTTGGGGAACCCTTCGGGGGGGACCCGTACACCGATAAACTCATCTTT,CALGEPFGGDPYTDKLIF
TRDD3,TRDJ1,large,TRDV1,TGTGCTCTTGGGGACCCCCCCCCTGTCAAGCACTACTGGGGGATATCCACCGATAAACTCATCTTT,CALGDPPPVKHYWGISTDKLIF
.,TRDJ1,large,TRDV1,TGTGCTCTTGGGGACCCCTACAGCTTGTACCCCGATAAACTCATCTTT,CALGDPYSLYPDKLIF
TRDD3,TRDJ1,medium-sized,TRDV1,TGTGCTCTTGGGGACTCTGGGGGATACCGACGCCTGTACACCGATAAACTCATCTTT,CALGDSGGYRRLYTDKLIF
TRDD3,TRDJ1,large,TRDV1,TGTGCTCTTGGGGAACTCGGAAACTGGGGGAGGACCGATAAACTCATCTTT,CALGELGNWGRTDKLIF
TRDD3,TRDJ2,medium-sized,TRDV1,TGTGCTCTTGGGGAACACGACGGAGGCTGGGGGATATGGCGGGGTTTGACAGCACAACTCTTCTTT,CALGEHDGGWGIWRGLTAQLFF
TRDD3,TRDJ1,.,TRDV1,TGTGCTCTTGGGGAACGTACTGGGGGATACGTCCTCCGTACTCATTTGTACACCGATAAACTCATCTTT,CALGERTGGYVLRTHLYTDKLIF
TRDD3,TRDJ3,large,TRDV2,TGTGCCTGTGACACCTGGGGGAGCCAAAGCTCCTGGGACACCCGACAGATGTTTTTC,CACDTWGSQSSWDTRQMFF
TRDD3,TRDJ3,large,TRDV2,TGTGCCTGTGACACAATACTGGGGGATACCTGGGACACCCGACAGATGTTTTTC,CACDTILGDTWDTRQMFF
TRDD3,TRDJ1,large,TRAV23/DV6,TGTGCTGTGGGGATACTTCCCTACTGGGGGACAGCCCCGAACACCGATAAACTCATCTTT,CAVGILPYWGTAPNTDKLIF
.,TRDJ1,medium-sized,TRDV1,TGTGCTCTTGGGCTGAGCCTCCGCCGTCTTAGGACCGATAAACTCATCTTT,CALGLSLRRLRTDKLIF
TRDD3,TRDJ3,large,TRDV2,TGTGCCTGTGACCCCTTACTGGGGGATACGAGCTCCTGGGACACCCGACAGATGTTTTTC,CACDPLLGDTSSWDTRQMFF
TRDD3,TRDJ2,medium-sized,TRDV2,TGTGCCTGTGACATACTGGGGGATACGGTTTTGATAGCACAACTCTTCTTT,CACDILGDTVLIAQLFF
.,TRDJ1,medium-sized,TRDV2,TGTGCCTGCGACACCTTAGGATACTCCGATAAACTCATCTTT,CACDTLGYSDKLIF
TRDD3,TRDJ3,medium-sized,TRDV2,TGTGCCTGTGACGCCCTCGTACTGGGGGATACCTGGGACACCCGACAGATGTTTTTC,CACDALVLGDTWDTRQMFF
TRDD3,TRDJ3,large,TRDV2,TGTGCCTGTGACATACTGGGGGATACGTCCTGGGACACCCGACAGATGTTTTTC,CACDILGDTSWDTRQMFF
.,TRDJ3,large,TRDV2,TGTGCCTGTGACACCGTACTGGGACCCTCCTGGGACACCCGACAGATGTTTTTC,CACDTVLGPSWDTRQMFF
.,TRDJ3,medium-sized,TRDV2,TGTGCCTGTGACACGATACTGTCCAGCTCCTGGGACACCCGACAGATGTTTTTC,CACDTILSSSWDTRQMFF
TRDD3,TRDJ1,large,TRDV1,TGTGCTCTTGGGGAAAGGGACTTATACTGGGGGATACGAAAACTCATCTTT,CALGERDLYWGIRKLIF
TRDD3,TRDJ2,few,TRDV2,TGTGCCTGTGACACACTGGGGGATACTTTGACAGCACAACTCTTCTTT,CACDTLGDTLTAQLFF
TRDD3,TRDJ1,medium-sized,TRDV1,TGTGCTCTTGGGGAAAAGTATAGTCGGGTACTGGGGGATACCGATAAACTCATCTTT,CALGEKYSRVLGDTDKLIF
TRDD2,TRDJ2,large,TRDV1,TGTGCTCTTGGGGAACTCTTCTTCCTACGCTGGCTGGGTTTCATCAGGGCACAACTCTTCTTT,CALGELFFLRWLGFIRAQLFF
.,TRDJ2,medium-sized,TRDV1,TGTGCTCTTGGGGAACCCCGCCTTCCTACGAGAGGGTACTGGGGGATCTCCCACTTTTTGACAGCACAACTCTTCTTT,CALGEPRLPTRGYWGISHFLTAQLFF
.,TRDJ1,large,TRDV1,TGTGCTCTTGGGGTACTTACCGAACTGGATTACACCGATAAACTCATCTTT,CALGVLTELDYTDKLIF
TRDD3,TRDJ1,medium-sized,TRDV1,TGTGCTCTTGGGGAACTCAGGATGGTACCGGGGGATAATATATGCACCGATAAACTCATCTTT,CALGELRMVPGDNICTDKLIF
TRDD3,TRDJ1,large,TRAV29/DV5,TGTGCAGCAATTCACCGAACTGGGGGATACTGGAGGACCGATAAACTCATCTTT,CAAIHRTGGYWRTDKLIF
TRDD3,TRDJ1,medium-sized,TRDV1,TGTGCTCTTGGGGAAGTCTACCCCACTGGGGGAGCAGATAAACTCATCTTT,CALGEVYPTGGADKLIF
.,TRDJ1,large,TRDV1,TGTGCTCTTGGGCACCTCCCTCCTAGGAATGACTGGGTATTGGGGTACACCGATAAACTCATCTTT,CALGHLPPRNDWVLGYTDKLIF
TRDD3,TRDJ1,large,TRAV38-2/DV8,TGTGCTTATAGGAGGGTACCTCCGATGGTGGGGGACCTGTACACCGATAAACTCATCTTT,CAYRRVPPMVGDLYTDKLIF
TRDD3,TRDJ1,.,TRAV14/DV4,TGTGCAATGACCGGTCGACCCGTACTGGGGGATACCCCCTCCTCCCTTAATAAACTCATCTTT,CAMTGRPVLGDTPSSLNKLIF